This T cell receptor beta chain was found in a study of cytomegalovirus exposure and HLA in healthy donors (dated by TCRdb to 2016 to 2017). Regarding the complete study: According to an earlier analysis of 587 of the donors, about 180 million T cells yielded approximately 120 million unique TCR beta sequences and less than 300 Gb of sequence data. The study used immunosequencing to profile the T cell repertoires of several hundred subjects and linked those repertoires to cytomegalovirus serostatus. Roughly 5 DR-DQ haplotypes were handled as single units for association and clustering, since linkage in the cohort was strong. Typing coverage differed by locus: A, B, C, DRB1 and DQB1 were typed in about 629-640 donors, DQA1 in 500 to 550, DPA1 in 600 to 610, and DPB1 in around 490. Every repertoire in the discovery cohort had been generated on one and the same sequencing platform. To predict cytomegalovirus infection status, the study combined high-throughput TCR immunosequencing, statistical association of individual TCRs with disease status, and machine learning. A later genetic analysis used genome-wide SNP genotypes for about 65% of the 666 donors, treating that subset as a discovery cohort. Rather than using new phenotypic data, the later analysis identified candidate immune exposures from TCR beta sequences and from how often those sequences occurred across donors. Donor age, sex, ethnicity and CMV serostatus were compiled together with the repertoire data. Of the roughly 400 genotyped donors, approximately 83% fell in the genetic ancestry cluster associated with self-reported Caucasian donors. A separate validation cohort of some 130 different subjects was used in addition to the 666-subject first cohort. A later analysis re-examined previously published TCR beta repertoires from just over 650 donors and added high-resolution HLA genotyping to investigate patterns of TCR occurrence. Among some 400 genotyped donors of the cohort, an average of around 250,000 unique TCR beta nucleotide sequences was sequenced per donor, of which 15% to 20% were non-productive. Roughly 300 gigabases of sequencing data and around 85 million unique TCR sequences made up an early release that covered under 750 HLA-typed donors. HLA typing included class I and class II loci at four-digit resolution. To decide whether each TCR beta V gene segment behaved as functional or pseudogenic, an earlier analysis of some 600 of the donors relied on high-throughput TCR beta sequencing. The study aimed to test whether signatures of past pathogen exposure could be identified by cataloging public T cell receptors. Points the paper makes about the study in general: The presence/absence analyses assumed that sequencing depth was roughly uniform across donors, and that assumption may not be true. In a later genetic analysis, fewer N-insertions in productive TCRs were reported among donors in an Asian-associated ancestry cluster than the 666-donor mean. Only TCR beta chains were sequenced in this cohort, and the absence of alpha or paired-chain data limited detectable features. The only immune exposure information available for the cohort was CMV serostatus. Cytomegalovirus status was reported to be diagnosed by the classifier with high specificity and sensitivity in both the original and validation cohorts. A later analysis found that most CMV-associated TCR beta chains appeared HLA-restricted, with HLA associations seemingly driven largely by CMV exposure. Some IMGT-functional V segments, including TRBV6-2 and TRBV6-3, could not be distinguished by the 87-base-pair reads and were therefore excluded. An association between a missense DCLRE1C variant and V-gene and J-gene trimming of TCR beta chains was found in a later genetic analysis and replicated in an independent cohort. A total of 164 TCR beta chains were listed by the study as associated with cytomegalovirus. A cluster of highly shared sequence variants was judged likely to represent a technical artifact of the sequencing pipeline. In a later analysis, 15,000 to 20,000 TCR beta sequences were associated with specific HLA alleles at a false discovery rate of 0.05. The authors suggested that the approach could potentially be extended to other disease states and immunological phenotypes. In an earlier analysis of fewer than 750 of the donors, most TCR beta V segments were observed in productive rearrangements about 87% or about 30% of the time, broadly matching IMGT annotations. Assigning TCR associations to individual alleles was difficult when HLA alleles, especially DR and DQ, strongly co-occurred. Because HLA typing was missing for some donors at each locus, association tests included only the typed subset. Most TCR sequences were observed very rarely across donors, whereas some public TCRs were present in many individuals. A few of the identified cytomegalovirus-associated TCR beta chains were confirmed in vitro to be specific for cytomegalovirus antigens. A later analysis found that HLA-associated TCR beta chains were more clonally expanded and had lower generation probabilities than equally common non-associated chains. Correlated functional status among segregating V segments might be attributable to linkage disequilibrium, but an unknown experimental factor could not be ruled out. In a later analysis, several top co-occurrence clusters were reported to appear linked to parvovirus B19, influenza, CMV and Epstein-Barr virus. According to a later analysis, TCR association rates differed among HLA loci, with DRB1 alleles showing the most associated TCRs and HLA-C alleles showing the fewest. Because counts were too low, approximately 15 rarely observed V segments, including chromosome 9 orphons, were excluded from the earlier analysis of about 500 of the donors. A further reported finding was that TCR beta sequences accurately predicted the HLA-A and HLA-B alleles for most subjects in the first cohort.

The CDR3 spans 15 residues, from the cysteine through the phenylalanine. Only the CDR3 part of the read is kept: 45 bases, read in frame from the first base. As encoded in the germline V gene (reference sequence), CDR1 is MNHNY while CDR2 is SVGAGI. The germline V and J ends show losses of 7 bases and 5 bases respectively, and no gene match explains 12 bases of the junction. In total, roughly 710 healthy bone marrow donors made up the cohort. At the time of sampling, every cohort member was nominally healthy, though immune exposures that went unrecorded were likely present. The donor was CMV seronegative and belonged to the group of 350 to 400 seronegative cohort members. Each donor provided a peripheral blood sample, and peripheral blood mononuclear cells were used for TCR beta sequencing. Genomic DNA was extracted from the blood cell samples with the Qiagen DNeasy Blood Extraction Kit. About this clone itself: The clone's antigen remains unknown. It has no much larger one-base neighbor in the sample; base qualities were not kept.

Library preparation was by the immunoSEQ multiplex PCR assay. The multiplex PCR relied on a mix of 60 forward primers for TCR Vbeta segments and 13 reverse primers for TCR Jbeta segments. The CDR3 region of rearranged TCR beta genes was amplified from genomic DNA with a multiplex PCR assay. Amplified TCR beta libraries were sequenced as 87-base-pair reads on the Illumina HiSeq System. In the authors' own workflow: Across the roughly 640 repertoires, a later analysis counted some 80 million unique TCR beta chains, 9.5 million to 13 million of which were shared by at least two donors. A nearest-neighbor algorithm error-corrected the raw reads and collapsed the reads into unique sequences, merging closely related sequences to remove PCR and sequencing errors. Alignment of CDR3 sequences to IMGT reference sequences was used to assign V, D and J gene segments. For a sequence to be retained, at least a six-nucleotide match to both a V gene segment and a J gene segment was required. A rearrangement was called productive if the CDR3 had no stop codons and remained in frame with V and J, and every other rearrangement was called non-productive. CDR3 was defined according to IMGT convention as the region running from the second conserved V-encoded cysteine to the conserved J-encoded phenylalanine. The earlier analysis of some 580 of the donors excluded any sequence lacking an unambiguous match to a single V gene segment. An earlier analysis of a few hundred of the donors called V segments functional above 56.7% productive rearrangements and segregating when the between-donor standard deviation exceeded 5%. A statistical classification framework was developed to diagnose cytomegalovirus status using the catalog of TCR beta chain sequences. A later analysis assigned V and J genes by comparing TCR nucleotide sequences with IMGT/GENE-DB human TR gene sequences. A later analysis assigned CDR3 sequences and most-parsimonious VDJ recombination scenarios with the TCRdist pipeline. In a later analysis, each TCR beta chain was defined by its CDR3 amino acid sequence together with its V-gene family, and reads without a unique V-gene family were excluded. As a way to deal with suspected cross-contamination and a sequencing artifact, a later analysis dropped roughly 600 nucleotide sequences that were highly shared and had low generation probability. In a later analysis, a clonal expansion index was calculated for each public chain from normalized within-repertoire ranks of inferred template counts. Generation probabilities in a later analysis came from a VDJ recombination model fitted to out-of-frame rearrangements, and those results were checked against IGoR. A later analysis scored TCR-TCR, TCR-HLA and TCR-CMV co-occurrence with hypergeometric tests, applying a repertoire-size bias correction to TCR pairs. In a later analysis, false discovery rates were estimated by permuting HLA or CMV assignments 20 times. In a later analysis, co-occurring TCRs were grouped using DBSCAN, and TCRdist sequence similarity was added for clustering within HLA-allele-positive subsets. Repertoires with fewer than 30,000 or more than 120,000 public chains were left out of co-occurrence clustering, as were about 5 repertoires with anomalous nucleotide sharing. In its TCRdb copy, this immuneACCESS table keeps in-frame sequences only and misses some clones. Where compared with another copy, unresolved V genes explain less than half of these, and the others have no known cause. The V and J calls and the clone size are those of that table, but D and trimming were determined from the DNA. A total of 110,000 to 150,000 clones appear in this sample, about 76% of them only once. The biggest ten clones account for less than 5% of the sample.

The TCR originated in a male donor in good health and CMV-seronegative. The sequencing sample was made of PBMCs. The sequence links TRBV6-6 to TRBJ2-7, and 9 bases in between align with TRBD1. CDR3 protein: CASNRGGQGRHEQYF. The sequenced DNA: TGTGCCAGCAACCGTGGGGGACAGGGTCGCCACGAGCAGTACTTC.